The clone carrying this T cell receptor (beta chain) was counted only a few times. A junction end diverges from the germline sequence, so it may reflect a read error. These data originate in a study of cytomegalovirus exposure and HLA in healthy donors. It was with 60 Vbeta and 13 Jbeta primers that the PCR ran. The repertoire was sequenced with immunoSEQ multiplex PCR; TCRdb's copy has only in-frame clones and lacks some. The data hold 90,000 to 140,000 clones, with more than 60% observed a single time. The CDR3 contains 13 residues. Germline values: CDR1 SEHNR, CDR2 FQNEAQ (reference sequence). The receptor's source is a woman in her 40s in good health and CMV-seropositive. The sequenced material came from PBMCs. The genes are TRBV7-9 and TRBJ1-2; D ambiguous. CDR3 in amino acids: CSSSPPRQAGYTF. CDR3 nucleotides: TGTTCCAGCAGCCCCCCCCGCCAGGCTGGCTACACCTTC.